The 28 T cell receptor beta chains presented below share a single source sample, sequenced in a study of beta chain features in type 1 diabetes. Investigators reverse transcribed all isolated RNA, so they sequenced expressed TCRB transcripts. TCRdb keeps only in-frame clones here, not all; method: immunoSEQ multiplex PCR. The sample shows 300,000 to 350,000 clones, 6.5% to 10% of them seen only once. The sequenced material came from central memory CD4+ T cells from blood. The receptors come from a woman between 18 and 30 years old in good health.

This clone was seen a handful of times. The rearrangement uses TRBV2 and TRBJ2-7; no firm D call. From germline, CDR1 is SNHLY and CDR2 FYNNEI. The ends were cut back, 2 bases at V and 3 bases at J, with 11 bases in the middle. The CDR3 has 14 amino acids. The CDR3 region has the DNA TGTGCCAGCAGTGAAACGCAGGAGCACTACGAGCAGTACTTC. Amino acids: CASSETQEHYEQYF.

The table lists this clone with a few counts. This chain uses TRBV11-2 with TRBJ2-1, with TRBD2 matching 10 bases. V trimming: 1 base; J trimming: 6 bases; junction bases outside the gene matches: 15. This CDR3 comprises 19 residues. Germline loops: CDR1 SGHAT, CDR2 FQNNGV. The CDR3 sequence is CASSLVVFSGRRPSNEQFF. The CDR3 DNA follows: TGTGCCAGCAGCTTAGTGGTTTTTAGCGGGAGGAGGCCCTCCAATGAGCAGTTCTTC. The entire variable domain, with the rest obtained from reference TRBV11-2 and TRBJ2-1, is as follows: EAGVAQSPRYKIIEKRQSVAFWCNPISGHATLYWYQQILGQGPKLLIQFQNNGVVDDSQLPKDRFSAERLKGVDSTLKIQPAKLEDSAVYLCASSLVVFSGRRPSNEQFFGPGTRLTVL.

This clone showed up many times. The V call is TRBV5-4, the J call TRBJ2-1, with D tentatively TRBD2 (6 bases). This CDR3 contains 12 residues. Deletions cut 1 base from V and 7 bases from J, with 6 bases between. The germline CDR1 and CDR2 sequences are SGHNT and YYREEE (reference sequence). CDR3 sequence: CASSLLANEQFF. The CDR3 nucleotides read TGTGCCAGCAGCTTGCTAGCGAATGAGCAGTTCTTC.

The V and J genes are TRBV7-2 and TRBJ2-7; TRBD2 is a possible D gene (6 bases). Germline V gene lookup returns CDR1 SGHTA and CDR2 FQGNSA. This CDR3 contains 14 residues. Trimming removed 3 bases at V and 7 bases at J, with 16 bases between. The CDR3 spells CASSFDGSYGEQYF. The CDR3 DNA sequence: TGTGCCAGCAGCTTTGACGGGAGTTATGGGGAGCAGTACTTC.

This clone turned up a few times. The V and J genes are TRBV7-9 and TRBJ2-3; D gene unclear. This CDR3 has 14 amino acids. V lost 0 bases and J lost 1, with 5 bases in between. The germline V gene has CDR1 SEHNR and CDR2 FQNEAQ (reference sequence). The CDR3 here is CASSLASGTDTQYF. Written as DNA, the CDR3 is TGTGCCAGCAGCTTAGCTTCCGGCACAGATACGCAGTATTTT.

This clone was counted between two and nine times. The gene calls are TRBV11-1 and TRBJ2-1; no definite D call. V was shortened by 4 bases and J by 4 bases, with 5 bases between the two germline ends. Germline CDR1 and CDR2: SGHAT and FQDESV (reference sequence). This CDR3 is built from 12 residues. The CDR3 DNA sequence: TGTGCCAGCAGCTACCAATACAATGAGCAGTTCTTC. Its protein product is CASSYQYNEQFF.

The chain combines TRBV7-9 with TRBJ2-2; D gene unclear. This CDR3 contains 15 residues. V lost 1 base to trimming and J lost 6 bases, with 12 bases between them. Germline lookup yields CDR1 SEHNR and CDR2 FQNEAQ (reference sequence). CDR3 nucleotide sequence: TGTGCCAGCAGCTTAGAGTTCATCTCGGCCGGGGAGCTGTTTTTT. Translation: CASSLEFISAGELFF. Based on the CDR3 plus reference TRBV7-9 and TRBJ2-2, the full variable domain is DTGVSQNPRHKITKRGQNVTFRCDPISEHNRLYWYRQTLGQGPEFLTYFQNEAQLEKSRLLSDRFSAERPKGSFSTLEIQRTEQGDSAMYLCASSLEFISAGELFFGEGSRLTVL.

This clone was seen a handful of times. This chain joins TRBV20-1 and TRBJ2-5, with D unresolved. V lost 6 bases and J 4 bases, leaving 6 bases between the germline ends. CDR3 length equals 10 residues. CDR1 is DFQATT, CDR2 SNEGSKA, per germline (reference sequence). Here the CDR3 DNA reads TGCAGTGCCCAACGAGAGACCCAGTACTTC. This gives the protein CSAQRETQYF.

This clone was seen repeatedly, ten times or more. This chain uses TRBV29-1 with TRBJ2-1; D is uncertain. The CDR3 spans 10 residues. The germline gives CDR1 SQVTM, CDR2 ANQGSEA. Trimming shortened V by 1 base and J by 13 bases, and 8 bases separated the two germline ends. CDR3 loop: CSVEVTHQFF. The CDR3 DNA sequence: TGCAGCGTTGAAGTCACCCACCAGTTCTTC.

There are a few counts of this clone. The J gene is TRBJ2-1, the V gene TRBV28; either TRBD1 or TRBD2 may fit D (7 bases each). Trimming shortened V by 6 bases and J by 3 bases, and 18 bases separated the two germline ends. The CDR3 length is 16 residues. CDR1 is MDHEN and CDR2 is SYDVKM in the germline V gene. Written as DNA, the CDR3 is TGTGCCAGCAGGACGAAGGGGGCGGGAGACTACAATGAGCAGTTCTTC. Translating gives CASRTKGAGDYNEQFF. Based on the CDR3 plus reference TRBV28 and TRBJ2-1, the full variable domain is DVKVTQSSRYLVKRTGEKVFLECVQDMDHENMFWYRQDPGLGLRLIYFSYDVKMKEKGDIPEGYSVSREKKERFSLILESASTNQTSMYLCASRTKGAGDYNEQFFGPGTRLTVL.

A few counts support this clone. V and J are TRBV6-5 and TRBJ1-4; D gene unclear. The CDR3 totals 16 residues. The germline V gene has CDR1 MNHEY and CDR2 SVGAGI. V lost 3 bases to trimming and J lost 3 bases, with 14 bases between them. The CDR3 sequence is CASSYQSTRPNEKLFF. The DNA for the CDR3 is TGTGCCAGCAGTTATCAGAGTACAAGGCCTAATGAAAAACTGTTTTTT.

This sequence joins TRBV10-3 and TRBJ1-2; D is unclear. The CDR3 is made up of 13 amino acids. V gave up 4 bases and J gave up 4 bases, with 10 bases separating them. The germline V gene encodes CDR1 ENHRY and CDR2 SYGVKD. This chain's CDR3 is CAISGQTSYGYTF. The CDR3 region has the DNA TGTGCCATCAGTGGTCAGACTAGCTATGGCTACACCTTC.

This clone was seen a handful of times. J is TRBJ2-1 and V is TRBV28, with 7 bases identical to TRBD2. Germline CDR1 is MDHEN and CDR2 is SYDVKM. Unmatched junction bases numbered 16, after V lost 5 bases and J lost 3 bases. The CDR3 is 18 residues long. The CDR3 is CASSRGATSGTYYNEQFF. CDR3 DNA: TGTGCCAGCAGTCGCGGTGCAACAAGCGGGACGTACTACAATGAGCAGTTCTTC.

The table lists this clone with a few counts. This chain uses TRBV18 with TRBJ2-2; D unresolved. The CDR3 is 15 amino acids. V was pared by 5 bases and J by 6 bases, with 16 bases between. Germline assignment: CDR1 KGHSH and CDR2 LQKENI. CDR3 sequence: CASSSWGTSAGELFF. The CDR3 nucleotides read TGTGCCAGCTCATCGTGGGGTACAAGCGCCGGGGAGCTGTTTTTT.

This clone has just a few counts. The chain uses TRBV5-6 and TRBJ2-3, with D maybe TRBD2 (6 bases). Between the trimmed V and J ends, which lost 1 base and 6 bases, there was a span of 18 bases. CDR1 SGHDT and CDR2 YYEEEE come from the germline V gene. This CDR3 spans 16 amino acids. The CDR3 loop reads CASSLKRVQSADTQYF. The CDR3 coding sequence is TGTGCCAGCAGCTTGAAGCGGGTGCAGAGCGCCGATACGCAGTATTTT. The variable domain in full, with the rest retrieved from reference TRBV5-6 and TRBJ2-3, is DAGVTQSPTHLIKTRGQQVTLRCSPKSGHDTVSWYQQALGQGPQFIFQYYEEEERQRGNFPDRFSGHQFPNYSSELNVNALLLGDSALYLCASSLKRVQSADTQYFGPGTRLTVL.

This clone was found a few times. The chain is built from TRBV19 and TRBJ1-5, with D uncertain. The CDR3 length is 15 residues. V gave up 7 bases and J gave up 0 bases, with 13 bases separating them. The V gene's germline CDR1 is LNHDA and CDR2 SQIVND (reference sequence). CDR3 region: CASTPQSPSNQPQHF. CDR3 nucleotides: TGTGCCAGTACCCCACAGAGCCCTAGCAATCAGCCCCAGCATTTT.

This clone has just a few counts. The chain joins TRBV4-2 to TRBJ2-1; 7 bases fit TRBD1. The V segment lost 0 bases and the J segment 5 bases; nucleotides outside the gene matches: 7. Germline lookup yields CDR1 LGHNA and CDR2 YNFKEQ. CDR3 size: 16 residues. The CDR3 coding sequence is TGTGCCAGCAGCCAAGATTCACAGGGGTGGGACAATGAGCAGTTCTTC. Its translation: CASSQDSQGWDNEQFF.

This clone was observed a handful of times. The chain has TRBV4-3 and TRBJ2-7, with TRBD2 as a possible D gene (6 bases). The V end was cut by 0 bases, the J end by 2 bases, with 20 bases between. Germline V lookup: CDR1 LGHNA, CDR2 YSLEER. The length of the CDR3 is 18 residues. The CDR3 spells CASSQDPLGAGMTYEQYF. DNA for the CDR3: TGCGCCAGCAGCCAAGACCCCCTAGGGGCGGGAATGACCTACGAGCAGTACTTC.

The rearrangement links TRBV4-3 to TRBJ1-1; no reliable D call. V was clipped by 0 bases and J by 1 base, with 6 bases between them. Germline CDR1 and CDR2: LGHNA and YSLEER. This CDR3 has 14 amino acids. In DNA, the CDR3 is TGCGCCAGCAGCCAAGATTACAGGAACACTGAAGCTTTCTTT. Translated: CASSQDYRNTEAFF.

This clone came up a few times. V is TRBV9 and J is TRBJ2-7; either TRBD1 or TRBD2 may fit D (5 bases each). Trimming took 4 bases from V and 3 from J, leaving 17 bases between them. The CDR3 has 15 residues. The germline CDR1 and CDR2 sequences are SGDLS and YYNGEE. CDR3 sequence: CASSLRTSGGYEQYF. The CDR3 nucleotides are TGTGCCAGCAGCTTAAGGACCAGTGGGGGCTACGAGCAGTACTTC. The variable domain in full, completed from reference TRBV9 and TRBJ2-7, reads DSGVTQTPKHLITATGQRVTLRCSPRSGDLSVYWYQQSLDQGLQFLIQYYNGEERAKGNILERFSAQQFPDLHSELNLSSLELGDSALYFCASSLRTSGGYEQYFGPGTRLTVT.

This clone came up many times. J is TRBJ2-7 and V is TRBV7-9; D uncertain. CDR1 SEHNR and CDR2 FQNEAQ come from the germline V gene (reference sequence). Trimming took off 5 bases at V and 4 bases at J, with 9 bases between the two ends. The CDR3 totals 12 residues. This CDR3 is CASSPSGYEQYF. DNA of the CDR3: TGTGCCAGCAGCCCGTCCGGGTACGAGCAGTACTTC. Supplemented by reference TRBV7-9 and TRBJ2-7, the full variable domain reads DTGVSQNPRHKITKRGQNVTFRCDPISEHNRLYWYRQTLGQGPEFLTYFQNEAQLEKSRLLSDRFSAERPKGSFSTLEIQRTEQGDSAMYLCASSPSGYEQYFGPGTRLTVT.

This clone was recorded a few times. V and J are TRBV4-3 and TRBJ2-1, with TRBD2 matching over 8 bases. The CDR3 has 16 amino acids. Germline V gene sequence: CDR1 LGHNA, CDR2 YSLEER. J lost 4 bases, V lost 4 bases, and 9 bases had no gene match. The CDR3 loop reads CASSRLAGGFYNEQFF. DNA of the CDR3: TGCGCCAGCAGCCGTCTGGCGGGAGGCTTTTACAATGAGCAGTTCTTC.

This clone occurred a few times. The chain carries TRBV28 and TRBJ2-3, with D possibly TRBD1 on 5 matching bases. The CDR3 extends over 14 amino acids. Trimming removed 3 bases at V and 2 bases at J, with 9 bases between. Germline V CDR1 and CDR2: MDHEN, SYDVKM. CDR3 coding DNA: TGTGCCAGCAGTTTCAGGGCGGACACAGATACGCAGTATTTT. Its translation: CASSFRADTDTQYF.

The chain joins TRBV6-5 to TRBJ2-3; D call uncertain. In germline, CDR1 is MNHEY, CDR2 SVGAGI. The CDR3 is 12 amino acids. V gave up 5 bases and J gave up 2 bases, with 5 bases separating them. In DNA form, the CDR3 reads TGTGCCAGCAGTAGGAACACAGATACGCAGTATTTT. Amino acids: CASSRNTDTQYF.

This clone was counted between two and nine times. The V call is TRBV29-1, the J call TRBJ2-1, with D hard to call. Germline CDR1 reads SQVTM; CDR2 reads ANQGSEA. Trimming removed 6 bases at V and 9 bases at J, with 9 bases between. The CDR3 contains 10 residues. This CDR3 is CSVFWREQFF. CDR3 DNA: TGCAGCGTGTTCTGGCGTGAGCAGTTCTTC.

This sequence joins TRBV11-2 and TRBJ2-7; tentative D call: TRBD1 (5 bases). The V gene lost 3 bases and the J gene lost 2 bases, with 14 bases spanning the gap. The CDR3 contains 15 residues. The germline V gene encodes CDR1 SGHAT and CDR2 FQNNGV. The DNA for the CDR3 is TGTGCCAGCAGCTTCAGACAGCAGCTGGCCTACGAGCAGTACTTC. It specifies CASSFRQQLAYEQYF. The variable domain in full, with the rest retrieved from reference TRBV11-2 and TRBJ2-7, is EAGVAQSPRYKIIEKRQSVAFWCNPISGHATLYWYQQILGQGPKLLIQFQNNGVVDDSQLPKDRFSAERLKGVDSTLKIQPAKLEDSAVYLCASSFRQQLAYEQYFGPGTRLTVT.

This clone was seen a few times. The V gene is TRBV11-2, the J gene TRBJ1-2; D is uncertain. CDR3 size: 16 residues. The V gene lost 5 bases and the J gene lost 1 base, with 17 bases spanning the gap. The germline CDR1 and CDR2 sequences are SGHAT and FQNNGV. The chain's CDR3 is CASSRPPGRSNYGYTF. The CDR3 DNA follows: TGTGCCAGCAGCCGCCCCCCGGGTAGGAGTAACTATGGCTACACCTTC.

This clone has a handful of counts. The chain employs TRBV10-2 and TRBJ2-7; weak D call: TRBD1 (6 bases). V shed 1 base and J shed 2 bases, with 15 bases lying between them. CDR1 WSHSY and CDR2 SAAADI come from the germline V gene. The CDR3 totals 16 residues. The CDR3 reads CASSEYRGMRAYEQYF. CDR3 nucleotide sequence: TGCGCCAGCAGTGAGTATAGGGGGATGCGAGCCTACGAGCAGTACTTC.